This T cell receptor (beta chain) was retrieved from a study of vaccination and CD4 T cells after COVID-19. Study background: SARS-CoV-2, HCoV-NL63, HCoV-OC43 and HCoV-229E supplied the overlapping spike peptides used to stimulate cells.

Findings of the study overall: Spike mono-reactivity was shown by 304 of 307 vaccine-specific clones in convalescent patients.

The Oncomine TCR Beta short-read assay sequenced DNA from cultured CD4+ T cells. Researchers extracted genomic DNA from CD4+ T cells that had been cultured. TCRdb reprocessed the PCR reads via MiXCR and lists one record per CDR3 protein. The sample holds 20,000 to 25,000 distinct CDR3 sequences, about 38% seen once. About this clonotype itself: Its target is unknown.

Treatment: approximately nine-day PBMC culture with coronavirus spike peptide pools or control peptides (ViraFEST assay). The CDR3 consists of 18 residues. With 5 bases clipped from V and 0 bases from J, the junction kept 13 bases outside the gene matches. The clonotype was recovered from a human donor who had recovered from COVID-19. Sequences were derived from CD4+ T cells from blood, cultured in vitro, sampled before SARS-CoV-2 vaccination. J is TRBJ2-1 and V is TRBV12-3 or TRBV12-4; 7 nucleotides agree with TRBD2. CDR3 in amino acids: CASSRPSASGHSYNEQFF. Here the CDR3 DNA reads TGTGCCAGCAGTCGTCCTTCGGCTAGCGGACACTCCTACAATGAGCAGTTCTTC.